This T cell receptor (beta chain) emerged from a study of control samples from healthy donors and cancer patients (dated by TCRdb to between 2020 and 2021). With regard to this clone: Its antigen remains unidentified. Base quality data are lacking; no much larger clone is found one base away.

The receptor library was made with the immunoSEQ multiplex PCR assay. TCRdb re-hosts the immuneACCESS table, in-frame sequences only. Its copies lack some clones; in the studies checked, an unresolved V gene accounts for under half of them, and the cause for the rest is not known. The sample includes about 81,000 clones, with around 94% observed a single time. The ten largest clones represent about 5% of the sample. As encoded in the germline V gene, CDR1 is SGHDN while CDR2 is FVKESK. Between the V and J ends, shortened by 0 bases and 5 bases respectively, the junction contains 14 bases. Its CDR3 holds 16 amino acids, cysteine through phenylalanine. The entry retains the CDR3 DNA only, 48 bases that are in frame from base 1.

Here the chain combines TRBV14 and TRBJ2-1; the D gene assignment is ambiguous. The sequenced sample was blood. The TCR originated in a woman younger than 35 in good health. CDR3 reads: CASSQDIPGYNNEQFF. Here is the DNA: TGTGCCAGCAGCCAAGATATACCCGGGTATAACAATGAGCAGTTCTTC.